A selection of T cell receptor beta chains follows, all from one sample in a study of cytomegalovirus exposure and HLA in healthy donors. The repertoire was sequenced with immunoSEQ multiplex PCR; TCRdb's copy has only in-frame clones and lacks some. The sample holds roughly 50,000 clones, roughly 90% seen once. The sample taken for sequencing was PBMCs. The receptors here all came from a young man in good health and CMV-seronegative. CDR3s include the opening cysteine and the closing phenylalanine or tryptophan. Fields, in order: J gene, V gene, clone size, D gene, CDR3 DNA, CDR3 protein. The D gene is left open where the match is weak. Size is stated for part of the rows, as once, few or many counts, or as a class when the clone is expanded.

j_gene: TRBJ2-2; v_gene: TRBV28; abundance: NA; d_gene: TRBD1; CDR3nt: TGTGCCAGCAGTATGGGACAGGGGGTCGGCGGGGAGCTGTTTTTT; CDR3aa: CASSMGQGVGGELFF
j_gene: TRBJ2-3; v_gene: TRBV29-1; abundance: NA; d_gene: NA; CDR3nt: TGCAGCGTTGAATATTCCGGAGATACGCAGTATTTT; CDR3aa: CSVEYSGDTQYF
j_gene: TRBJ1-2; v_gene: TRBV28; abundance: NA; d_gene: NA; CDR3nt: TGTGCCAGCAGACCGCCCCACAGGGCCGATTATGGCTACACCTTC; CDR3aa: CASRPPHRADYGYTF
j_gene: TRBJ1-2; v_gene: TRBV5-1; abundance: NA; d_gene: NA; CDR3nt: TGCGCCAGCAGCCTAGATAACTATGGCTACACCTTC; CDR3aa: CASSLDNYGYTF
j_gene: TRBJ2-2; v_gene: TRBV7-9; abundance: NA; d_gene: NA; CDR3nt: TGTGCCAGCAGCTTTGGCCCGCGGTTTACCGGGGAGCTGTTTTTT; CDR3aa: CASSFGPRFTGELFF
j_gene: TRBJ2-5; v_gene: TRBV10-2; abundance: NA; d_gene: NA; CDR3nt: TGCGCCAGCGGTTCGAGACAGAAAGAGACCCAGTACTTC; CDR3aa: CASGSRQKETQYF
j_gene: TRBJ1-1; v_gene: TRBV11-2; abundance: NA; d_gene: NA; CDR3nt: TGTGCCAGCAGCTTCGGGAGAAACACTGAAGCTTTCTTT; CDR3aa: CASSFGRNTEAFF
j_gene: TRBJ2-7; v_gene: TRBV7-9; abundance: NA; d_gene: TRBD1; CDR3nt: TGTGCCAGCAGCTTACAAACCGGGACAGGGAATCGGCAGTACTTC; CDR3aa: CASSLQTGTGNRQYF
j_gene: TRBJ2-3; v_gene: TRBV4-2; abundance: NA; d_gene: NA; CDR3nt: TGTGCCAGCAGCCAAGGGGGGCTACCCTCCACAGATACGCAGTATTTT; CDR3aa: CASSQGGLPSTDTQYF
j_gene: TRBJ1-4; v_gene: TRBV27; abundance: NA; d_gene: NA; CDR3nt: TGTGCCAGCCTTCGCCAGGGGTCGGCTAATGAAAAACTGTTTTTT; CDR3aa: CASLRQGSANEKLFF
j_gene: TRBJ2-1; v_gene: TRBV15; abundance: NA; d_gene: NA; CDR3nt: TGTGCCACCAGCACCGGGTCCAATGAGCAGTTCTTC; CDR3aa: CATSTGSNEQFF
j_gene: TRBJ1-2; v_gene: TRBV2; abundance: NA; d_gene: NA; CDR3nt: TGTGCCTTCGGCCCTCCGGGGGATATCGAGGGCTACACCTTC; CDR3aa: CAFGPPGDIEGYTF
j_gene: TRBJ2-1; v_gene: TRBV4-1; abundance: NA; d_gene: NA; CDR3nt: TGCGCCAGCAGCCAAGATATGAATGAGCAGTTCTTC; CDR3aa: CASSQDMNEQFF
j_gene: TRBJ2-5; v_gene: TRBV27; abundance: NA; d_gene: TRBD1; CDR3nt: TGTGCCAGCAGAGACACAGGGGGTTCAGAGACCCAGTACTTC; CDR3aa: CASRDTGGSETQYF
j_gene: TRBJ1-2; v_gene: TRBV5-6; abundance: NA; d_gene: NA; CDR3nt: TGTGCCAGCAGCTTGGATCGGTCAAATGGCTACACCTTC; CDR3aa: CASSLDRSNGYTF
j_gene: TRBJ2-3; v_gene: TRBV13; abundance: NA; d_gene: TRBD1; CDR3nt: TGTGCCAGCAGCTCCTCCAGCCCCAGGACAGGTTTACCAGATACGCAGTATTTT; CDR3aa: CASSSSSPRTGLPDTQYF
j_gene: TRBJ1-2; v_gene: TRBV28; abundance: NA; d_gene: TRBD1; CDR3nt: TGTGCCAGCGGGGATTACAGGGGTGGATGGGGAGGCTACACCTTC; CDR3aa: CASGDYRGGWGGYTF
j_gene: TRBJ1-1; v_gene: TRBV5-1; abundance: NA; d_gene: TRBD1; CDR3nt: TGCGCCAGCAGCCTAAAGACAGGGAGTCGGACTGAAGCTTTCTTT; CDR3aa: CASSLKTGSRTEAFF
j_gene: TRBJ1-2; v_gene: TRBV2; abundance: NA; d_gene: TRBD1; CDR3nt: TGTGCCAGCAGAGCACAGGGGGCGGGTGGCTACACCTTC; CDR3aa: CASRAQGAGGYTF
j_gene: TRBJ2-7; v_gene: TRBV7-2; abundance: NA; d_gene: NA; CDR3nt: TGTGCCAGCAGCTTATCGGTCGAGTACGAGCAGTACTTC; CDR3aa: CASSLSVEYEQYF
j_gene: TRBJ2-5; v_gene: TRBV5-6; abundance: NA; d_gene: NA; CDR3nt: TGTGCCAGCAGCTCTCTAGATAAAGAGACCCAGTACTTC; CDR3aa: CASSSLDKETQYF
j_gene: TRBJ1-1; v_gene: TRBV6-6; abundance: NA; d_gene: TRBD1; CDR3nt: TGTGCCAGCATGTGGGGGGACAGACTGAACACTGAAGCTTTCTTT; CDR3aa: CASMWGDRLNTEAFF
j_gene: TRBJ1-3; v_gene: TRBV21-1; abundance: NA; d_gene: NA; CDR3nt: TGTGCCAGCAGCACATCCGGGACAGGGGACTTTATGGGGGGAAACACCATATATTTT; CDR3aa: CASSTSGTGDFMGGNTIYF
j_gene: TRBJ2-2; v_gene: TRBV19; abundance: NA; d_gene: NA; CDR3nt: TGTGCCAGTAGTATAGATCTCCGCGCCGGGGAGCTGTTTTTT; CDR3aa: CASSIDLRAGELFF
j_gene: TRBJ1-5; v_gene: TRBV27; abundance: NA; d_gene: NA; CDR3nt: TGTGCCAGCAGAAAACAGGGACAGCCCCAGCATTTT; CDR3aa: CASRKQGQPQHF
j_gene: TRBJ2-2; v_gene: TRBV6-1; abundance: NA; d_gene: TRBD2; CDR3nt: TGTGCCAGCAGCGGGGGACTAGCGGGAATCGGGGAGCTGTTTTTT; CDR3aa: CASSGGLAGIGELFF
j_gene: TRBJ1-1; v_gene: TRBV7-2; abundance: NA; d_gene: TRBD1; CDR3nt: TGTGCCAGCAGAGACAGGGTGGGCACTGAAGCTTTCTTT; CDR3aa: CASRDRVGTEAFF
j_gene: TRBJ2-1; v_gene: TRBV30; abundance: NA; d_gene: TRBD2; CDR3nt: TGTGCCTGGGAGCTAGCGGGACGAAACAATGAGCAGTTCTTC; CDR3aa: CAWELAGRNNEQFF
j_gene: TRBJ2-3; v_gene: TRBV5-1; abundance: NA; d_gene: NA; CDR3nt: TGCGCCAGCAGCCCTAGTGGACAGTTGACAGATACGCAGTATTTT; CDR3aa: CASSPSGQLTDTQYF
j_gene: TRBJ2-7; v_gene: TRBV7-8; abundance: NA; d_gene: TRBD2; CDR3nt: TGTGCCAGCAGCTTCCATAGCGGGAGGAGGTACGAGCAGTACTTC; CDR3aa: CASSFHSGRRYEQYF
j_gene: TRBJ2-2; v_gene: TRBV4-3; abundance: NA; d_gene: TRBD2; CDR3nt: TGCGCCAGCAGCCAAGAAATCGGACTAGCGCCCTTCACCGGGGAGCTGTTTTTT; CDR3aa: CASSQEIGLAPFTGELFF
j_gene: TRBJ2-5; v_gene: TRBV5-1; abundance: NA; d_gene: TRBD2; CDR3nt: TGCGCCAGCAGCCCGCGACTAGCGGAAGAGACCCAGTACTTC; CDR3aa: CASSPRLAEETQYF
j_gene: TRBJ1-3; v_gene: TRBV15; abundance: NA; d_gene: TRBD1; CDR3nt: TGTGCCACCAGCAGAGTGACAGGGGTGTTCTCTGGAAACACCATATATTTT; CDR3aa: CATSRVTGVFSGNTIYF
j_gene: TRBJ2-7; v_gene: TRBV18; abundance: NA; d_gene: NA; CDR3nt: TGTGCCAGCTCACCACTGGGCTACACGGCCAACCCCTCCTACGAGCAGTACTTC; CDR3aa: CASSPLGYTANPSYEQYF
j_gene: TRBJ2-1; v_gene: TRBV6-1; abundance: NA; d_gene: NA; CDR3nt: TGTGCCAGCAGTGAAGGTCAGAAGCAGTTCTTC; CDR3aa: CASSEGQKQFF
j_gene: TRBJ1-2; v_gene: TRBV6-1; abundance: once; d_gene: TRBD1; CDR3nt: TGTGCCAGCAGTGGCAGGGGGCGAGGGGTTGGCTACACCTTC; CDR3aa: CASSGRGRGVGYTF
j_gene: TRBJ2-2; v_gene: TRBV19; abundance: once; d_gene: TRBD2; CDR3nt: TGTGCCAGTAGTACGCCGGGGGGGACCGGGGAGCTGTTTTTT; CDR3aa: CASSTPGGTGELFF
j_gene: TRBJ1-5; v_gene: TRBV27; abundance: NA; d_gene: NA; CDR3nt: TGTGCCAGCAGTCCCGGGACTGCTAGCAATCAGCCCCAGCATTTT; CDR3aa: CASSPGTASNQPQHF
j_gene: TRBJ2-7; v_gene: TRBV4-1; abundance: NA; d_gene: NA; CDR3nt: TGCGCCAGCAGCCCTACAGGAGCCTACGAGCAGTACTTC; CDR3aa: CASSPTGAYEQYF
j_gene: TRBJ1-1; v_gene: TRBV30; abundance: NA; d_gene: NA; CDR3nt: TGTGCCTGGAACCCGGACCTAGGGGCCATGAACACTGAAGCTTTCTTT; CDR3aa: CAWNPDLGAMNTEAFF
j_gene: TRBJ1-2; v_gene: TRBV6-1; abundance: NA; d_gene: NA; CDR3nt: TGTGCCAGCAGTGATCGTGGCAGGGCGAGCTATGGCTACACCTTC; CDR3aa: CASSDRGRASYGYTF
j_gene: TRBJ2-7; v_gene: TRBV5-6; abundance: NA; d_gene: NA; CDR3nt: TGTGCCAGCAGCTTGGCCGTGGGTAAGAGTTCCGGGAGTCCGTACGAGCAGTACTTC; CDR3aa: CASSLAVGKSSGSPYEQYF
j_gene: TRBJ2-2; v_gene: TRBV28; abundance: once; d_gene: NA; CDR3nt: TGTGCCAGCAGCAGGTATACAGGGCCCGGGGAGCTGTTTTTT; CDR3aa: CASSRYTGPGELFF
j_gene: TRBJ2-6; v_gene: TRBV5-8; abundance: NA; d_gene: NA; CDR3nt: TGTGCCAGCAGCTTGCAGGGCACTGGGGCCAACGTCCTGACTTTC; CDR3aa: CASSLQGTGANVLTF
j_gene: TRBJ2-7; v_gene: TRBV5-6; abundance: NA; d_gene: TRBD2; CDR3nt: TGTGCCAGCAGCTCTCCGAGGCGTTGGGGGGGCGAGCAGTACTTC; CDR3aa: CASSSPRRWGGEQYF
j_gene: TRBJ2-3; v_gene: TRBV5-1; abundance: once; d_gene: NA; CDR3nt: TGCGCCAGCAGCTTGCAGACAGTTAGCACAGATACGCAGTATTTT; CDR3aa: CASSLQTVSTDTQYF
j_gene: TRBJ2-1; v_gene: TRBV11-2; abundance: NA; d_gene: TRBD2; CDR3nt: TGTGCCAGCAGCTTAAGCGGGAGCTCCTACAATGAGCAGTTCTTC; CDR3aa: CASSLSGSSYNEQFF
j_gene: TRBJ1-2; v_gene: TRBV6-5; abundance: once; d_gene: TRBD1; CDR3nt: TGTGCCAGCAGTAGGGGACAGGGGGGCTATGGCTACACCTTC; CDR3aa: CASSRGQGGYGYTF